Listed here is a single T cell receptor beta chain. This CDR3 spans 12 amino acids. V was trimmed by 0 bases and J by 10 bases, leaving 7 bases between them. Germline V lookup: CDR1 SGHTA, CDR2 FQGNSA. Original data processing: Nucleated cell counts were estimated from reference gene primer amplification. Some clones are missing from TCRdb's copy, which holds only in-frame ones; the method was immunoSEQ multiplex PCR. The DNA gave D and trimming, while V, J and clone size come from that table. The sample includes hundreds of thousands of clones, 65% to 90% seen only once; the top ten take roughly 5.3%. This sample is drawn from a study of blood T cell repertoires in COVID-19. Study in general: Samples representing acute and convalescent COVID-19 were sourced from the United States, Italy and Spain. T cells, B-cell-depleted T cells, or PBMCs provided the cDNA or gDNA that served as material.

This sequence originates from a man between 50 and 59 years old with active or convalescent COVID-19. The V and J genes are TRBV7-2 and TRBJ2-1; D is unresolved. Sequences were obtained from peripheral blood. The CDR3: CASSLASREQFF. CDR3 DNA sequence: TGTGCCAGCAGCTTAGCCTCGCGCGAGCAGTTCTTC.